A selection of T cell receptor beta chains follows, all from one sample in a study of tumor-infiltrating lymphocytes in primary liver carcinoma. One entry per CDR3 protein, called by TCRdb with MiXCR from the multiplex PCR reads. The sample has approximately 76,000 distinct CDR3 sequences; 71% are singletons. Input material: liver tumor tissue from sampling region 4. These receptor sequences come from a woman aged 60-70 years with primary liver carcinoma and hepatitis B virus infection. The CDR3 runs from the conserved cysteine through the conserved F or W. A D gene is named only where the DNA matches it firmly. Clone size is shown for a subset of rows, as once, few, many or a class of expanded clone.

len: 17
v_gene: TRBV11-3
abundance: NA
d_gene: NA
j_gene: TRBJ2-7
CDR3aa: CASSSRRARTMSNEQYF
CDR3nt: TGTGCCAGCAGCTCCCGGAGGGCGCGGACCATGAGCAATGAGCAGTACTTC

len: 15
v_gene: TRBV14
abundance: NA
d_gene: NA
j_gene: TRBJ2-6
CDR3aa: CASGQMGTGANVLTF
CDR3nt: TGTGCCAGCGGCCAGATGGGAACCGGGGCCAACGTCCTGACTTTC

len: 12
v_gene: TRBV12-3/TRBV12-4
abundance: NA
d_gene: NA
j_gene: TRBJ2-3
CDR3aa: CASNWGAISQYF
CDR3nt: TGTGCCAGCAATTGGGGGGCTATATCGCAGTACTTT

len: 17
v_gene: TRBV6-1
abundance: NA
d_gene: TRBD2
j_gene: TRBJ2-7
CDR3aa: CASSEGAPSGKATEQYF
CDR3nt: TGTGCCAGCAGTGAAGGAGCTCCTAGCGGGAAGGCTACCGAGCAGTACTTC

len: 14
v_gene: TRBV14
abundance: many
d_gene: NA
j_gene: TRBJ2-5
CDR3aa: CASSQEVGQETQYF
CDR3nt: TGTGCCAGCAGCCAAGAGGTTGGTCAAGAGACCCAGTACTTC

len: 13
v_gene: TRBV11-2
abundance: NA
d_gene: TRBD1
j_gene: TRBJ2-5
CDR3aa: CGSSRDRDETQYF
CDR3nt: TGTGGCAGCAGTCGGGACAGAGACGAGACCCAGTACTTC

len: 14
v_gene: TRBV12-3/TRBV12-4
abundance: many
d_gene: TRBD1
j_gene: TRBJ1-2
CDR3aa: CASSSLTGFLGYTF
CDR3nt: TGTGCCAGCAGTTCGCTGACAGGGTTCCTTGGCTACACCTTC

len: 18
v_gene: TRBV11-2
abundance: NA
d_gene: TRBD2
j_gene: TRBJ2-7
CDR3aa: CAGSLDWVSLAGPCVQYF
CDR3nt: TGTGCCGGCAGCTTAGATTGGGTCAGTCTAGCGGGTCCCTGCGTGCAGTACTTC

len: 14
v_gene: TRBV6-1
abundance: once
d_gene: NA
j_gene: TRBJ2-7
CDR3aa: CASSLLTYDVEQYF
CDR3nt: TGTGCCAGCAGCCTACTTACGTACGATGTGGAGCAGTACTTC

len: 20
v_gene: TRBV6-6
abundance: NA
d_gene: TRBD2
j_gene: TRBJ2-2
CDR3aa: CARSYSKSRSGRANTGELFF
CDR3nt: TGTGCCAGAAGTTACTCGAAAAGTCGTAGCGGGCGAGCGAACACCGGGGAGCTGTTTTTC

len: 18
v_gene: TRBV11-3
abundance: medium-sized
d_gene: TRBD2
j_gene: TRBJ2-3
CDR3aa: CASSLGLAGALTTDTQYF
CDR3nt: TGTGCCAGCAGCTTAGGACTAGCGGGAGCTCTAACCACAGATACGCAGTATTTT

len: 16
v_gene: TRBV6-4
abundance: NA
d_gene: NA
j_gene: TRBJ2-3
CDR3aa: CASSDVAGGSTDTRYF
CDR3nt: NA

len: 14
v_gene: TRBV5-1
abundance: few
d_gene: TRBD1
j_gene: TRBJ2-7
CDR3aa: CAGMMGDRTYEQYF
CDR3nt: TGCGCCGGCATGATGGGGGACAGGACCTACGAGCAGTACTTC

len: 15
v_gene: TRBV6-5
abundance: few
d_gene: TRBD1
j_gene: TRBJ1-2
CDR3aa: CASNSSGGRNDGYTF
CDR3nt: TGTGCCAGCAATTCATCAGGGGGCAGGAACGATGGCTACACCTTC

len: 19
v_gene: TRBV5-1
abundance: NA
d_gene: TRBD1
j_gene: TRBJ2-1
CDR3aa: CASSLRVGVQGAVGNEQFF
CDR3nt: TGCGCCAGCAGCTTGCGTGTCGGGGTCCAGGGGGCCGTTGGCAATGAGCAGTTCTTC

len: 14
v_gene: TRBV4-1
abundance: many
d_gene: NA
j_gene: TRBJ1-1
CDR3aa: CASTGRRRGTEAFF
CDR3nt: TGCGCCAGCACAGGGCGTCGGAGGGGCACTGAAGCTTTCTTT

len: 14
v_gene: TRBV11-1
abundance: NA
d_gene: TRBD2
j_gene: TRBJ2-3
CDR3aa: CAGSLRQRAGVSHF
CDR3nt: TGTGCCGGCAGCTTAAGACAACGTGCGGGAGTGTCTCACTTT

len: 14
v_gene: TRBV7-3
abundance: NA
d_gene: NA
j_gene: TRBJ2-1
CDR3aa: CASSRTRLDNEQFF
CDR3nt: TGTGCCAGCAGCCGTACCCGATTGGACAATGAGCAGTTCTTC

len: 11
v_gene: TRBV10-1
abundance: many
d_gene: NA
j_gene: TRBJ2-5
CDR3aa: CASSNGETQYF
CDR3nt: TGCGCCAGCTCTAACGGGGAGACCCAGTACTTC

len: 16
v_gene: TRBV4-2
abundance: NA
d_gene: TRBD2
j_gene: TRBJ2-7
CDR3aa: CASSLGASGRVDEQYF
CDR3nt: TGTGCCAGCAGCCTCGGAGCTAGCGGGAGGGTCGACGAGCAGTACTTC

len: 12
v_gene: TRBV27
abundance: few
d_gene: TRBD1
j_gene: TRBJ1-2
CDR3aa: CASSRQGYGYTF
CDR3nt: TGTGCCAGCAGTAGACAGGGGTATGGCTACACCTTC

len: 17
v_gene: TRBV6-1
abundance: NA
d_gene: NA
j_gene: TRBJ2-1
CDR3aa: CASREESRGDLQNEQLF
CDR3nt: TGTGCCAGCAGAGAAGAATCCAGGGGCGATCTTCAAAATGAGCAGCTCTTC

len: 15
v_gene: TRBV5-5
abundance: NA
d_gene: NA
j_gene: TRBJ2-1
CDR3aa: CASSLRGADSNEQFF
CDR3nt: TGTGCCAGCAGCTTGCGCGGGGCTGATAGCAATGAGCAGTTCTTC

len: 12
v_gene: TRBV30
abundance: NA
d_gene: NA
j_gene: TRBJ1-2
CDR3aa: CAWSSADYDYTF
CDR3nt: TGTGCCTGGAGTTCGGCAGACTATGACTACACCTTC

len: 14
v_gene: TRBV11-2
abundance: once
d_gene: NA
j_gene: TRBJ2-3
CDR3aa: CASSLVGSISTQYF
CDR3nt: TGTGCCAGCAGCTTAGTTGGGAGCATAAGTACGCAGTATTTT

len: 14
v_gene: TRBV6-5
abundance: once
d_gene: TRBD1
j_gene: TRBJ1-2
CDR3aa: CAYTPDRVQGGYTF
CDR3nt: TGTGCCTACACCCCCGACAGGGTCCAGGGTGGCTACACCTTC

len: 15
v_gene: TRBV6-5
abundance: NA
d_gene: NA
j_gene: TRBJ1-6
CDR3aa: CACSYSGRCGSPLHF
CDR3nt: TGTGCCTGCAGTTACTCAGGCAGGTGTGGATCACCCCTCCACTTT

len: 13
v_gene: TRBV6-4
abundance: NA
d_gene: NA
j_gene: TRBJ1-1
CDR3aa: CTSSALRDTEAFF
CDR3nt: TGTACCAGCAGTGCTCTCAGGGACACTGAAGCTTTCTTT

len: 17
v_gene: TRBV11-3
abundance: NA
d_gene: NA
j_gene: TRBJ2-2
CDR3aa: CVSSLGRLAGNTGELFF
CDR3nt: TGTGTTAGCAGCTTAGGCAGGCTGGCGGGAAACACCGGGGAGCTGTTTTTT

len: 18
v_gene: TRBV4-1
abundance: many
d_gene: TRBD2
j_gene: TRBJ2-5
CDR3aa: CASSQEKWGTSGEETQYF
CDR3nt: TGCGCCAGCAGCCAAGAGAAATGGGGAACTAGCGGGGAGGAGACCCAGTACTTC

len: 13
v_gene: TRBV6-1
abundance: NA
d_gene: NA
j_gene: TRBJ2-7
CDR3aa: CASGVGDSYEQYF
CDR3nt: TGTGCCAGCGGTGTAGGGGACTCCTACGAGCAGTACTTC

len: 11
v_gene: TRBV29-1
abundance: NA
d_gene: NA
j_gene: TRBJ2-1
CDR3aa: CSGDRGNGQFF
CDR3nt: TGCAGCGGGGACCGCGGCAATGGGCAGTTCTTC

len: 15
v_gene: TRBV6-6
abundance: NA
d_gene: TRBD2
j_gene: TRBJ2-7
CDR3aa: CASSYSCGSEYEQCF
CDR3nt: TGTGCCAGCAGTTACTCGTGCGGGAGTGAATACGAGCAGTGCTTC

len: 11
v_gene: TRBV18
abundance: few
d_gene: NA
j_gene: TRBJ2-3
CDR3aa: CASLNTDTQYF
CDR3nt: TGTGCCAGCTTAAACACAGATACGCAGTATTTT

len: 16
v_gene: TRBV5-1
abundance: many
d_gene: NA
j_gene: TRBJ1-6
CDR3aa: CASSFGGTIQDKALHF
CDR3nt: TGCGCCAGCAGCTTTGGAGGGACTATCCAAGATAAGGCCCTCCACTTT

len: 13
v_gene: TRBV29-1
abundance: NA
d_gene: NA
j_gene: TRBJ2-2
CDR3aa: CGVTGHSGGKLFF
CDR3nt: TGCGGCGTTACGGGGCACTCGGGCGGGAAGCTGTTTTTT

len: 14
v_gene: TRBV6-5
abundance: NA
d_gene: NA
j_gene: TRBJ1-2
CDR3aa: CASSPAGHTYGYTF
CDR3nt: TGTGCCAGCAGTCCCGCCGGGCACACCTATGGCTACACCTTC

len: 12
v_gene: TRBV30
abundance: NA
d_gene: NA
j_gene: TRBJ2-3
CDR3aa: CAWSDPLGPQCF
CDR3nt: TGTGCCTGGAGCGATCCACTAGGGCCGCAGTGTTTT

len: 18
v_gene: TRBV29-1
abundance: NA
d_gene: TRBD2
j_gene: TRBJ2-7
CDR3aa: CSVEAPETSGWAAGEQYF
CDR3nt: TGCAGCGTCGAAGCCCCCGAGACTAGCGGGTGGGCTGCAGGCGAGCAGTACTTC

len: 17
v_gene: TRBV12-3/TRBV12-4
abundance: NA
d_gene: TRBD1
j_gene: TRBJ1-2
CDR3aa: CASSSRIGRGLRYGYTF
CDR3nt: TGTGCCAGCAGTTCCCGGATAGGGAGGGGGCTTCGGTATGGCTACACTTTC

len: 16
v_gene: TRBV5-1
abundance: NA
d_gene: NA
j_gene: TRBJ2-1
CDR3aa: CASSFLGIVACNEQFF
CDR3nt: TGCGCCAGCAGCTTCCTCGGTATAGTCGCCTGCAATGAGCAGTTCTTC

len: 14
v_gene: TRBV11-3
abundance: NA
d_gene: TRBD2
j_gene: TRBJ2-2
CDR3aa: CASSSGPTSGGQFF
CDR3nt: TGCGCCAGCAGCTCGGGACCTACAAGCGGGGGGCAGTTTTTT